These T cell receptor beta chains were read from a single sample in a study of blood T cell repertoires in COVID-19. The table came from immunoSEQ multiplex PCR; TCRdb's copy has only in-frame clones and leaves some out. The sample yields roughly 440,000 clones, about 91% seen once. Sequencing was performed on peripheral blood. Receptors originate from a woman between 50 and 59 years old with COVID-19, enrolled during active disease. Both conserved end residues are part of each CDR3. A D gene is named only where the DNA matches it firmly. Some rows mark clone size as missing; the rest say once, few, many or name a class of expanded clone.

cdr3_nt cdr3_aa d_call j_call clone_size v_call
TGTGCCAGCAGCCTTTCGTCAGGGAACACTGAAGCTTTCTTT CASSLSSGNTEAFF NA TRBJ1-1 NA TRBV3-1/TRBV3-2
TGTGCCAGCAGCCGTAGCGGGGGGACCGGGGAGCTGTTTTTT CASSRSGGTGELFF TRBD2 TRBJ2-2 once TRBV6-5
TGTGCCAGCAGTTTAGACAGGGATAATGGCTACACCTTC CASSLDRDNGYTF NA TRBJ1-2 few TRBV12-3/TRBV12-4
TGTGCCTGGAGTTACCGGGACAGGGATAATTCACCCCTCCACTTT CAWSYRDRDNSPLHF TRBD1 TRBJ1-6 NA TRBV30
TGTGCCTGGAGTGTACGTTCGATCTCTCGGAACTATGGCTACACCTTC CAWSVRSISRNYGYTF NA TRBJ1-2 NA TRBV30
TGTGCCAGCACCTTAATAGGGGAGCTGTTTTTT CASTLIGELFF NA TRBJ2-2 NA TRBV6-6
TGTGCCAGCATCTACTGGCGACAGGGGTACACCGGGGAGCTGTTTTTT CASIYWRQGYTGELFF NA TRBJ2-2 NA TRBV21-1
TGTGCCAGCAGCTCTACCCGACAGGGAGGAGAAAAACTGTTTTTT CASSSTRQGGEKLFF TRBD1 TRBJ1-4 NA TRBV7-9
TGTGCCAGCAGCTTGGCCGTAGCAGGGGCGAGCGAGCAGTACTTC CASSLAVAGASEQYF NA TRBJ2-7 NA TRBV5-6
TGCAGCGTTCTAACAGAGGGTACTCAGCCCCAGCATTTT CSVLTEGTQPQHF NA TRBJ1-5 few TRBV29-1
TGTGCCAGCAGTGCGGACAGAACTAACTATGGCTACACCTTC CASSADRTNYGYTF NA TRBJ1-2 NA TRBV27
TGTGCCAGCAGCCAAGAGTCCCGCGGGGACTATGGCTACACCTTC CASSQESRGDYGYTF NA TRBJ1-2 NA TRBV4-2
TGTGCCAGCAGTTCCGGCCGTCCCGGGAACTACGAGCAGTACTTC CASSSGRPGNYEQYF NA TRBJ2-7 NA TRBV6-1
TGTGCCTGGAGTTTCGGGGGGGCCGCCTACAATGAGCAGTTCTTC CAWSFGGAAYNEQFF TRBD2 TRBJ2-1 NA TRBV30
TGTGCCAGTAGTATAGGCGGGGGCACCGGGGAGCTGTTTTTT CASSIGGGTGELFF TRBD2 TRBJ2-2 once TRBV19
TGCAGCGTCGCCCCTGAAACCGGCGGGCAGCCCCAGCATTTT CSVAPETGGQPQHF NA TRBJ1-5 NA TRBV29-1
TGCGCCAGCAGCTTGGGGGCCAGGGGGTACCAAGAGACCCAGTACTTC CASSLGARGYQETQYF TRBD1 TRBJ2-5 few TRBV5-1
TGTGCCAGCTCACCGGACAAGAACTATGGCTACACCTTC CASSPDKNYGYTF NA TRBJ1-2 NA TRBV18
TGTGCCAGCAGTTTCACAGGTGGAACTAATGAAAAACTGTTTTTT CASSFTGGTNEKLFF NA TRBJ1-4 NA TRBV7-2
TGTGCCAGCAGAAGACCCGGGAGGGAAAAACTGTTTTTT CASRRPGREKLFF NA TRBJ1-4 NA TRBV28
TGTGCCAGCAGCCAAGATTCTAGCGGGGGGGTCTACAATGAGCAGTTCTTC CASSQDSSGGVYNEQFF TRBD2 TRBJ2-1 NA TRBV3-1/TRBV3-2
TGTGCCAGCAGTGAATTGGGTACCCGGGACTATGGCTACACCTTC CASSELGTRDYGYTF NA TRBJ1-2 NA TRBV2
TGTGCCAGCAGTAAGGGACAGGGGGCTTTAGAGACCCAGTACTTC CASSKGQGALETQYF TRBD1 TRBJ2-5 NA TRBV2
TGTGCCAGCAAGCACAGGGGGGACACTGAAGCTTTCTTT CASKHRGDTEAFF TRBD1 TRBJ1-1 NA TRBV27
TGTGCCAGCAGGCGAACAGGGGGCTGGGAGACCCAGTACTTC CASRRTGGWETQYF TRBD1 TRBJ2-5 NA TRBV3-1/TRBV3-2
TGTGCCAGTAGTCCCCGGGAGGGATGGTATAGCAATCAGCCCCAGCATTTT CASSPREGWYSNQPQHF NA TRBJ1-5 NA TRBV19
TGTGCCAGCAGTCGTTTGAGGACAGGACCAGAGACCCAGTACTTC CASSRLRTGPETQYF TRBD1 TRBJ2-5 NA TRBV27
TGTGCCACCAGTTTAGACTCTGGAAACACCATATATTTT CATSLDSGNTIYF NA TRBJ1-3 few TRBV24-1
TGTGCCAGCAGCTTGGCGGGCGGGTTTGCCTACGAGCAGTACTTC CASSLAGGFAYEQYF NA TRBJ2-7 NA TRBV5-4
TGCGCCAGCAGCTTGTCAGGGGGCCGTGGCTACACCTTC CASSLSGGRGYTF TRBD1 TRBJ1-2 NA TRBV5-1
TGCGCCAGCAGCCTGGATGGCAGGGGGAAGAATCAGCCCCAGCATTTT CASSLDGRGKNQPQHF TRBD1 TRBJ1-5 NA TRBV5-1
TGTGCCAGCTCGACGGGGTTTAGAAACACTGAAGCTTTCTTT CASSTGFRNTEAFF NA TRBJ1-1 NA TRBV5-6
TGTGCCAGCTCTCAGGGGAGGGGGAATCAGCCCCAGCATTTT CASSQGRGNQPQHF NA TRBJ1-5 NA TRBV27
TGTGCCACCAGTGCTGGAGGAGATACGCAGTATTTT CATSAGGDTQYF NA TRBJ2-3 NA TRBV24-1
TGTGCCAGCAGACCTTCGTCGCGGGAGCAGTACTTC CASRPSSREQYF NA TRBJ2-7 NA TRBV12-3/TRBV12-4
TGTGCCAGCAGCGTACAGGGGGCGGGCACTGAAGCTTTCTTT CASSVQGAGTEAFF TRBD1 TRBJ1-1 once TRBV9
TGTGCCTGGAGTGTCCCCAGGGGGCGCGACGAGCAGTACTTC CAWSVPRGRDEQYF TRBD1 TRBJ2-7 NA TRBV30
TGTGCCAGCAGCCCCGGCGGATTGACTAGCGGGGGGGCCGGACTCATTCGGACCGGGGAGCTGTTTTTT CASSPGGLTSGGAGLIRTGELFF TRBD2 TRBJ2-2 NA TRBV9
TGTGCCAGCAGTGAACTACAGGGGGAAGGCTACACCTTC CASSELQGEGYTF TRBD1 TRBJ1-2 NA TRBV6-1
TGCAGCGTTGAATCTCCGTCTATAGCTTTCTTT CSVESPSIAFF NA TRBJ1-1 NA TRBV29-1
TGTGCCAGCAGCGTGCGTAGCGGGGACAGCACAGATACGCAGTATTTT CASSVRSGDSTDTQYF TRBD2 TRBJ2-3 NA TRBV9
TGTGCCAGCAGCTCGGGACTAGCGGGGGTTGAGCAGTTCTTC CASSSGLAGVEQFF TRBD2 TRBJ2-1 few TRBV11-2
TGTGCAAGTCGCTTAGAAAGGGAGTGGGCGGGACTTACCTACGAGCAGTACTTC CASRLEREWAGLTYEQYF NA TRBJ2-7 NA TRBV12-2
TGTGCCAGCAGTCTAAACTTCAATCAGCCCCAGCATTTT CASSLNFNQPQHF NA TRBJ1-5 many TRBV12-3/TRBV12-4
TGTGCCAGCAGCTTACGAGTTCGGGCACTAGCGGGGGGGCACACAGATACGCAGTATTTT CASSLRVRALAGGHTDTQYF TRBD2 TRBJ2-3 NA TRBV7-6
TGTGCCAGCAGCCGGGAGCCAGACACCATATATTTT CASSREPDTIYF NA TRBJ1-3 NA TRBV3-1/TRBV3-2
TGTGCCAGCAGTCCTGACAGGGCAACTAATGAAAAACTGTTTTTT CASSPDRATNEKLFF TRBD1 TRBJ1-4 NA TRBV28
TGTGCCAGCAGTTACTCCTGGCAGGGTAATGAAAAACTGTTTTTT CASSYSWQGNEKLFF NA TRBJ1-4 NA TRBV6-6
TGTGCCAGCTCCAGGGGGCTTGAAATGAACACTGAAGCTTTCTTT CASSRGLEMNTEAFF TRBD1 TRBJ1-1 NA TRBV7-6
TGTGCCAGCTCGCTTGGGACAGGCGGGAATTCACCCCTCCACTTT CASSLGTGGNSPLHF TRBD1 TRBJ1-6 NA TRBV18
TGTGCCAGCAGGCGGGTCCCTAGGGACACTGAAGCTTTCTTT CASRRVPRDTEAFF NA TRBJ1-1 once TRBV6-4
TGTGCCAGCAGCTCGGGACAGGGAGAGACCCAGTACTTC CASSSGQGETQYF TRBD1 TRBJ2-5 once TRBV11-2
TGTGCCTGGAGCGACCTTCCGGGACTAGCGGATACAGATACGCAGTATTTT CAWSDLPGLADTDTQYF TRBD2 TRBJ2-3 NA TRBV30
TGTGCCAGCAGCCCCCAGGTTACTCTCAAAAACATTCAGTACTTC CASSPQVTLKNIQYF NA TRBJ2-4 NA TRBV11-1